This is a list of T cell receptor beta chains from one sample in a study of control samples from healthy donors and cancer patients. Only in-frame clones appear in the TCRdb table, and some are missing; sequencing was by immunoSEQ multiplex PCR. Among about 130,000 clones listed, about 92% were seen once. Sequenced material: PBMCs. The receptors were sampled from a man aged 45-65 years with head and neck cancer. The CDR3 runs from the conserved cysteine through the conserved F or W. A D gene is named only where the DNA matches it firmly. For some rows the clone size is stated as once, few or many, or as a class when expanded; others skip it.

TGTGCCAGCAGCGGGTTTTCACAGCCAAAAGGAACATTTGAAGCTTTCTTT | CASSGFSQPKGTFEAFF | - | TRBJ1-1 | TRBV6-4 | -
TGTGCCAGCAGTCTGGACGACAGGGCCGGGACCCAGTACTTC | CASSLDDRAGTQYF | - | TRBJ2-5 | TRBV6-2/TRBV6-3 | TRBD1
TGTGCCAGCAGCTGGCTAGGGGCGACTGAAGCTTTCTTT | CASSWLGATEAFF | - | TRBJ1-1 | TRBV5-4 | -
TGTGCCAGCAGCGTAGGACAGGGCCCCTACAATGAGCAGTTCTTC | CASSVGQGPYNEQFF | - | TRBJ2-1 | TRBV9 | TRBD1
TGTGCCTGGAGTGTACGTGCAAATGAAAAACTGTTTTTT | CAWSVRANEKLFF | - | TRBJ1-4 | TRBV30 | -
TGTGCCAGCACCCTCGACGGGTTCAACACCGGGGAGCTGTTTTTT | CASTLDGFNTGELFF | - | TRBJ2-2 | TRBV5-5 | -
TGTGCCAGCAGTGATAGCGGGGGGTCCCTCAATGAGCAGTTCTTC | CASSDSGGSLNEQFF | - | TRBJ2-1 | TRBV6-4 | TRBD2
TGTGCCAGCAGCTTTAGACGGGGGGCAACCTACGAGCAGTACTTC | CASSFRRGATYEQYF | - | TRBJ2-7 | TRBV7-9 | -
TGTGCCAGCAGCTTGAGGCTTGATTCCTACGAGCAGTACTTC | CASSLRLDSYEQYF | - | TRBJ2-7 | TRBV11-2 | -
TGTGCCAGCAGCACCTCAAGGGGTAGCGGGACCTACAATGAGCAGTTCTTC | CASSTSRGSGTYNEQFF | - | TRBJ2-1 | TRBV5-4 | TRBD2
TGTGCCAGTAGTGCTCGTAGGTTCTACAATGAGCAGTTCTTC | CASSARRFYNEQFF | - | TRBJ2-1 | TRBV19 | -
TGCGCCAGCAGCCAAGAAGTGCCGGGGAACTATGGCTACACCTTC | CASSQEVPGNYGYTF | - | TRBJ1-2 | TRBV4-3 | -
TGTGCCAGCTGGGCGGGGGACACAGATACGCAGTATTTT | CASWAGDTDTQYF | - | TRBJ2-3 | TRBV2 | TRBD2
TGCGCCAGCAGCACGGGACTAGCGGCCACCGGGGAGCTGTTTTTT | CASSTGLAATGELFF | - | TRBJ2-2 | TRBV5-1 | TRBD2
TGTGCCAGCATGTTAGCGTGGGGGGCCCTCACAGATACGCAGTATTTT | CASMLAWGALTDTQYF | - | TRBJ2-3 | TRBV7-2 | -
TGCGCCAGCAGCTTGGAGACAGAGGGTCCCCTCCACTTT | CASSLETEGPLHF | - | TRBJ1-6 | TRBV5-1 | -
TGTGCCAGCAGCTTGTATAGGGGGCGCGAATCACCCCTCCACTTT | CASSLYRGRESPLHF | - | TRBJ1-6 | TRBV5-8 | TRBD1
TGTGCCAGCAGCCCCCGGACAGCCTCCTACGAGCAGTACTTC | CASSPRTASYEQYF | - | TRBJ2-7 | TRBV7-9 | -
TGTGCCAGCAGCTTATCCCTGGATACCGGGGAGCTGTTTTTT | CASSLSLDTGELFF | - | TRBJ2-2 | TRBV7-9 | -
TGTGCCAGCAGTCTCCGGACCGGGGGCGTCACTGAAGCTTTCTTT | CASSLRTGGVTEAFF | few | TRBJ1-1 | TRBV28 | -
TGCGCCAGCAGCCACGTCGAACGGGACAGGGTGAATGAGCAGTTCTTC | CASSHVERDRVNEQFF | - | TRBJ2-1 | TRBV4-3 | TRBD1
TGTGCCAGCTCACCACCGCGGCAGAAAAACATTCAGTACTTC | CASSPPRQKNIQYF | few | TRBJ2-4 | TRBV18 | -
TGCGCCAGCAGCCAAGCAGAACAGGGGGCGAGGGGCTACACCTTC | CASSQAEQGARGYTF | - | TRBJ1-2 | TRBV4-3 | TRBD1
TGTGCCAGCAGCCCCTACGCAGGGGTCTCGAACACTGAAGCTTTCTTT | CASSPYAGVSNTEAFF | - | TRBJ1-1 | TRBV27 | -
TGTGCCAGCAGCCAGGACGACCTTAACTATGGCTACACCTTC | CASSQDDLNYGYTF | - | TRBJ1-2 | TRBV11-1 | -
TGTGCCAGCAGCTTAGCTTTGGGGACAGGGGGCAGCGAGCAGTACTTC | CASSLALGTGGSEQYF | few | TRBJ2-7 | TRBV7-8 | TRBD1
TGTGCCAGCAGCTTTGGAGGGAACACTGAAGCTTTCTTT | CASSFGGNTEAFF | - | TRBJ1-1 | TRBV5-4 | -
TGTGCCAGCAGCCCACTAGCTAGCGGGGGAACCGCCGGGGAGCTGTTTTTT | CASSPLASGGTAGELFF | - | TRBJ2-2 | TRBV9 | TRBD2
TGTGCCAGCGGGAACAGGCCCCTCAACTATGGCTACACCTTC | CASGNRPLNYGYTF | - | TRBJ1-2 | TRBV5-4 | -
TGTGCCAGTAGTTGGGAAATTGACGCTTTCTTT | CASSWEIDAFF | - | TRBJ1-1 | TRBV19 | -
TGTGCCAGCAGCCCAAGACAGCCCACCGGGGAGCTGTTTTTT | CASSPRQPTGELFF | - | TRBJ2-2 | TRBV7-9 | -
TGTGCCAGTAGGACAACAGTGGGGTATGGCTACACCTTC | CASRTTVGYGYTF | - | TRBJ1-2 | TRBV19 | -
TGTGCCAGCAGCTTAACCGGGACTAGCCCTCCCGAGCAGTACTTC | CASSLTGTSPPEQYF | - | TRBJ2-7 | TRBV7-3 | TRBD2
TGTGCCACCAGCAGAGATAGTAGCGGGGATTACAATGAGCAGTTCTTC | CATSRDSSGDYNEQFF | - | TRBJ2-1 | TRBV15 | TRBD2
TGCGCCAGCAGCTTATTAGCGGGGGGGAACTACAATGAGCAGTTCTTC | CASSLLAGGNYNEQFF | - | TRBJ2-1 | TRBV5-1 | TRBD2
TGCGCCAGCAGCTCATCGACAGGCAATAACTATGGCTACACCTTC | CASSSSTGNNYGYTF | - | TRBJ1-2 | TRBV5-1 | -
TGTGCCAGCACCACACCGGGGGCAGGGAAGGCTTTCTTT | CASTTPGAGKAFF | - | TRBJ1-1 | TRBV6-5 | -
TGTGCCAGCAGCTTAGGTAGCGGGGAGACCCAGTACTTC | CASSLGSGETQYF | once | TRBJ2-5 | TRBV11-3 | TRBD2
TGTGCCAGCGGGGGGGGGCTCGATGAAAAACTGTTTTTT | CASGGGLDEKLFF | - | TRBJ1-4 | TRBV27 | -
TGTGCCAGCAGTTACTCGAGAGGAGGGGCTAGCAACAATGAGCAGTTCTTC | CASSYSRGGASNNEQFF | few | TRBJ2-1 | TRBV6-2/TRBV6-3 | -
TGTGCCAGCAGCCTGCTTTGGGGCCGAGTTGGTAATGAGCAGTTCTTC | CASSLLWGRVGNEQFF | - | TRBJ2-1 | TRBV3-1/TRBV3-2 | -